This T cell receptor beta chain was recorded in a study of identical twins. MiXCR was run by TCRdb on the 5' RACE reads, yielding one entry per CDR3 protein. The sample lists roughly 1.6 million distinct CDR3 sequences; less than 35% were seen once. Germline lookup yields CDR1 SGHRS and CDR2 YFSETQ. The CDR3 length is 15 residues. The rearrangement joins TRBV5-1 to TRBJ2-4; perhaps D is TRBD1 or TRBD2 (6 bases each). The J call may not be correct, given that the DNA end is closer to TRBJ2-7. Input material: cord blood. This sequence was found in a newborn girl in good health. CDR3 protein: CASNRSAGQAYEQYF. The CDR3 nucleotides read TGCGCCAGCAACCGAAGCGCGGGACAAGCCTACGAGCAGTACTTC.